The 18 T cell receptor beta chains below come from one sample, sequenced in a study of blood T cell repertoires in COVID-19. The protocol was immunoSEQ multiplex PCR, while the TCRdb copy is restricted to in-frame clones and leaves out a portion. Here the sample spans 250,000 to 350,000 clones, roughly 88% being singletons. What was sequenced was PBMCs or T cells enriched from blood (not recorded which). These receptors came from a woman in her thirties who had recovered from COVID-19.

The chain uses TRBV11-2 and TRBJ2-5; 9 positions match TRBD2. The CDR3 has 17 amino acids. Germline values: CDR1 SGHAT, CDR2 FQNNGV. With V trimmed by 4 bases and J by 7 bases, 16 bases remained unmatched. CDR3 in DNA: TGTGCCAGCAGCTCCCAGGGTAGCGGGGGCCTCAGGGGGACCCAGTACTTC. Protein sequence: CASSSQGSGGLRGTQYF.

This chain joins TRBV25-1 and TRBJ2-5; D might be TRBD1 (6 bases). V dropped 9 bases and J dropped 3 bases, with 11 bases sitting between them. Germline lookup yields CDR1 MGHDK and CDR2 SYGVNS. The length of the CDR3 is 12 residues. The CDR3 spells CARPRGEETQYF. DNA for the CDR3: TGTGCCAGACCCAGGGGTGAAGAGACCCAGTACTTC.

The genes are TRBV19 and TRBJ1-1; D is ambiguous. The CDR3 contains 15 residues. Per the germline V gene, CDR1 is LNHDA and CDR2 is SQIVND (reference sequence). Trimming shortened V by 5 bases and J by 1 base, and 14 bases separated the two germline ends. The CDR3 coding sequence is TGTGCCAGTAGTCCCACTGCCACAGCGAACACTGAAGCTTTCTTT. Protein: CASSPTATANTEAFF.

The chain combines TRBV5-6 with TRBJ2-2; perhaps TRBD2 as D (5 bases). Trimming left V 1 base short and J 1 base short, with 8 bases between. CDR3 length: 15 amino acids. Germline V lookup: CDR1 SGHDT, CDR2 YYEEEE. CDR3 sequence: CASSLPGLNTGELFF. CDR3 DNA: TGTGCCAGCAGCTTGCCGGGGTTGAACACCGGGGAGCTGTTTTTT.

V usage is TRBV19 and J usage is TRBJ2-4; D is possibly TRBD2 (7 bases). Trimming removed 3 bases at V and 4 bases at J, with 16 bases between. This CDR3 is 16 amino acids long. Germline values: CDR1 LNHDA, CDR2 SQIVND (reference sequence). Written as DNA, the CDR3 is TGTGCCAGTAGTATTGGCCGTAAGGGGGGGAAAAACATTCAGTACTTC. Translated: CASSIGRKGGKNIQYF. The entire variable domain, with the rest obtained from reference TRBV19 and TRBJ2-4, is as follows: DGGITQSPKYLFRKEGQNVTLSCEQNLNHDAMYWYRQDPGQGLRLIYYSQIVNDFQKGDIAEGYSVSREKKESFPLTVTSAQKNPTAFYLCASSIGRKGGKNIQYFGAGTRLSVL.

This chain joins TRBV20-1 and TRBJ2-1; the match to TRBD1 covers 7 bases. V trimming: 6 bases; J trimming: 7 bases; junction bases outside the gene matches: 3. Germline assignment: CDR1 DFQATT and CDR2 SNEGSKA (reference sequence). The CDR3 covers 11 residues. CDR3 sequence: CSAGRGNEQFF. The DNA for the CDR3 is TGCAGTGCAGGCAGGGGGAATGAGCAGTTCTTC.

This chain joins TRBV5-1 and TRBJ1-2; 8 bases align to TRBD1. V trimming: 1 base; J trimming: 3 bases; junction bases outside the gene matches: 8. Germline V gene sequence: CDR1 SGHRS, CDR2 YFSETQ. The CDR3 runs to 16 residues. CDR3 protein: CASSLPKTGEHYGYTF. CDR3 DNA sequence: TGCGCCAGCAGCTTGCCAAAGACAGGGGAGCACTATGGCTACACCTTC.

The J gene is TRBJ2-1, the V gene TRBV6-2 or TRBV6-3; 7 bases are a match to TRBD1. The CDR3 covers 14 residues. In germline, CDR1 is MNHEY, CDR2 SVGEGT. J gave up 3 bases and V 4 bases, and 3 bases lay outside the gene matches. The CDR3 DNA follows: TGTGCCAGCAGTTGGGACAGAGTCTACAATGAGCAGTTCTTC. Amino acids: CASSWDRVYNEQFF.

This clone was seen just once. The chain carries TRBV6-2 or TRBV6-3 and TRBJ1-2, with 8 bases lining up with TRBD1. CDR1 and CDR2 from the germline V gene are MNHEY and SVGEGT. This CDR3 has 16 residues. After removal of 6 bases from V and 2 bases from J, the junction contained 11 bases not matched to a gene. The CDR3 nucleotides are TGTGCCAGCAGCCGGGACAGGACAGCCGTGAACTATGGCTACACCTTC. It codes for CASSRDRTAVNYGYTF.

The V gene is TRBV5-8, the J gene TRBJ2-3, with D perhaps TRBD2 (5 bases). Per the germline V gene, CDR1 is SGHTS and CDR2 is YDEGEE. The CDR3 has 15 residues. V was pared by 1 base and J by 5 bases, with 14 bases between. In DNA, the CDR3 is TGTGCCAGCAGCTTGCGGAGGACTTCGGGAGATACGCAGTATTTT. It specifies CASSLRRTSGDTQYF.

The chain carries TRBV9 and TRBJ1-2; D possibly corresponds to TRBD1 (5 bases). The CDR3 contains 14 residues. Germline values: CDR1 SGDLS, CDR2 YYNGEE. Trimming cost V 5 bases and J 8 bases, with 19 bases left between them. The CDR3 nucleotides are TGTGCCAGCAGGTCAGGGTCTATGGTGTGGGGCTACACCTTC. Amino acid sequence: CASRSGSMVWGYTF.

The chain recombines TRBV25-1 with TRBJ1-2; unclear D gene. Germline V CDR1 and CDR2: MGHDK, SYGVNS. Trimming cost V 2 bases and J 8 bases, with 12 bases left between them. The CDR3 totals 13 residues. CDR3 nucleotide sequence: TGTGCCAGCAGTGAAACAGAGCAGAGAGGCTACACCTTC. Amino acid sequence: CASSETEQRGYTF.

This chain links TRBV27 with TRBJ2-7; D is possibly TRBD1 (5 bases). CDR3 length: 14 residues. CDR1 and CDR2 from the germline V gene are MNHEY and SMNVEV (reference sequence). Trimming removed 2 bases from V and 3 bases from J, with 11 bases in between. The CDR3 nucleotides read TGTGCCAGCAGTTTAGGGCAGGGAATCTACGAGCAGTACTTC. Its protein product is CASSLGQGIYEQYF.

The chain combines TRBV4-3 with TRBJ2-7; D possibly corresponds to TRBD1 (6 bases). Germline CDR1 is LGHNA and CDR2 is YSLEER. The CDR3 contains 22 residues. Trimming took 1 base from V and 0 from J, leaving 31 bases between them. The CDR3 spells CASSQAQSRTVNQGRSSYEQYF. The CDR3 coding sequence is TGCGCCAGCAGCCAAGCCCAATCGCGGACTGTTAATCAGGGGAGAAGCTCCTACGAGCAGTACTTC.

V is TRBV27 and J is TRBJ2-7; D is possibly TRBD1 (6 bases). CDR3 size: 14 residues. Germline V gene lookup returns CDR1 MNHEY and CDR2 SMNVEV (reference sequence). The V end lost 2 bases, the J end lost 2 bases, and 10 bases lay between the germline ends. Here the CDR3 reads CASSLLGQTYEQYF. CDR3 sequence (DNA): TGTGCCAGCAGTTTACTGGGACAAACCTACGAGCAGTACTTC.

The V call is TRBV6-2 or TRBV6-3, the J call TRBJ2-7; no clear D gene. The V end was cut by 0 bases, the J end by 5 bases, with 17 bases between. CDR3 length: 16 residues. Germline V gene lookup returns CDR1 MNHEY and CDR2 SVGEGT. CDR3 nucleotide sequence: TGTGCCAGCAGTTACTCGATCTCTCAGGTCCAGAACGAGCAGTACTTC. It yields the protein CASSYSISQVQNEQYF.

The CDR3 spells CASSQVKGQGAREAFF. CDR3 in DNA: TGTGCCAGCAGCCAAGTGAAGGGACAGGGGGCGCGGGAGGCTTTCTTT. The rearrangement joins TRBV4-2 to TRBJ1-1; 12 bases map to TRBD1. The CDR3 loop spans 16 amino acids. Trimming took 1 base from V and 11 from J; bases not matched to a gene: 11. In germline, CDR1 is LGHNA, CDR2 YNFKEQ.

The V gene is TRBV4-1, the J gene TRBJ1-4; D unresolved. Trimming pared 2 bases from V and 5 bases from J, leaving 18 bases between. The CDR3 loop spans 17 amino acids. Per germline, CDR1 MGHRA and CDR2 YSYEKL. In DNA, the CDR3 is TGCGCCAGCAGCCAATCCCCGCCGGACGGAGGAAATGAAAAACTGTTTTTT. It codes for CASSQSPPDGGNEKLFF.